Each of the 32 T cell receptor beta chains below was sequenced from the same sample in a study of OX40 agonist ivuxolimab in advanced cancers. Clones were read by immunoSEQ multiplex PCR, and TCRdb kept only the in-frame ones, dropping some. Of 30,000 to 45,000 clones in the sample, roughly 87% were seen once. The specimen comprised CD4+ or CD8+ T cells sorted from blood, sampled in a trial of the OX40 agonist ivuxolimab. Receptors originate from an adult with an advanced solid tumor such as melanoma, head and neck, liver or kidney cancer.

The CDR3 region is CASSLVLGRDPYEQYF. The CDR3 nucleotides are TGTGCCAGCAGTTTAGTGCTAGGTAGGGACCCCTACGAGCAGTACTTC. The chain carries TRBV2 and TRBJ2-7, with D perhaps TRBD1 or TRBD2 (5 bases each). V lost 5 bases, J lost 2 bases, and 19 bases lay in between. Looked up from germline, CDR1 is SNHLY and CDR2 is FYNNEI. The CDR3 sequence is 16 residues long.

The chain employs TRBV4-1 and TRBJ1-1; TRBD1 matches at 7 bases. V shed 4 bases, J shed 0 bases, and the junction held 11 bases outside the gene matches. The CDR3 has 17 residues. In germline, CDR1 is MGHRA, CDR2 YSYEKL. For the CDR3, the DNA is TGCGCCAGCAGCCCCCGAAGTTTCGACAGGGTGAACACTGAAGCTTTCTTT. It is translated as CASSPRSFDRVNTEAFF.

The genes are TRBV7-8 and TRBJ2-1; the match to TRBD1 covers 9 bases. The CDR3 is 16 residues long. The junction had 12 bases not matched to a gene; V was cut back by 5 bases and J by 7 bases. The V gene's germline CDR1 is SGHVS and CDR2 FQNEAQ. In DNA, the CDR3 is TGTGCCAGCAGCCGATACAGGGGGCCGCCTGAAAATGAGCAGTTCTTC. Its translation is CASSRYRGPPENEQFF.

The V and J genes are TRBV6-5 and TRBJ2-7, with 7 bases fitting TRBD1. CDR1 MNHEY and CDR2 SVGAGI come from the germline V gene. The CDR3 runs to 13 residues. V lost 6 bases, J lost 5 bases, and 7 bases stayed unmatched. The CDR3 loop reads CASRPSTGDEQYF. In DNA, the CDR3 is TGTGCCAGCAGGCCCTCTACAGGGGACGAGCAGTACTTC.

The J gene is TRBJ2-7, the V gene TRBV5-5; 10 bases match TRBD2. The CDR3 has 15 amino acids. Germline trimming cut 4 bases from V and 2 bases from J; bases unmatched to any gene: 6. From germline, CDR1 is SGHKS and CDR2 YYEKEE (reference sequence). The CDR3 coding sequence is TGTGCCAGCAGCGTCGGGACTAGCGAAACCTACGAGCAGTACTTC. This codes for CASSVGTSETYEQYF.

Worth noting for this clone: Within the sample, other DNA sequences also encode this same CDR3. The chain joins TRBV27 to TRBJ2-6; D remains unclear. Trimming shortened V by 0 bases and J by 0 bases, and 3 bases separated the two germline ends. CDR3 size: 15 residues. The germline gives CDR1 MNHEY, CDR2 SMNVEV (reference sequence). DNA of the CDR3: TGTGCCAGCAGTTTATCCGGCTCTGGGGCCAACGTCCTGACTTTC. This codes for CASSLSGSGANVLTF.

This clone was found a few times. The rearrangement uses TRBV6-4 and TRBJ2-3, with TRBD1 identical over 9 bases. J lost 1 base, V lost 1 base, and 6 bases had no gene match. The germline V gene has CDR1 MRHNA and CDR2 SNTAGT. The CDR3 has 17 residues. CDR3 region: CASSDFGRTGGTDTQYF. CDR3 DNA sequence: TGTGCCAGCAGTGACTTCGGCAGGACAGGGGGCACAGATACGCAGTATTTT.

The chain links TRBV5-5 to TRBJ1-2; TRBD1 agrees at 10 bases. The germline V gene has CDR1 SGHKS and CDR2 YYEKEE (reference sequence). Germline trimming cut 2 bases from V and 6 bases from J; bases unmatched to any gene: 1. This CDR3 has 13 residues. CDR3: CASSFGTGDGYTF. The CDR3 nucleotides read TGTGCCAGCAGCTTCGGGACAGGGGATGGCTACACCTTC. Using reference TRBV5-5 and TRBJ1-2 for the parts outside the CDR3, the full variable domain is DAGVTQSPTHLIKTRGQQVTLRCSPISGHKSVSWYQQVLGQGPQFIFQYYEKEERGRGNFPDRFSARQFPNYSSELNVNALLLGDSALYLCASSFGTGDGYTFGSGTRLTVV.

The chain employs TRBV30 and TRBJ2-7; a weak D match, TRBD1 (6 bases). Trimming removed 1 base from V and 3 bases from J, with 10 bases in between. Per germline, CDR1 GTSNPN and CDR2 SVGIG (reference sequence). The CDR3 is 13 amino acids. CDR3 loop: CAWSGFRGYEQYF. Here the CDR3 DNA reads TGTGCCTGGAGTGGCTTCAGGGGCTACGAGCAGTACTTC. Full variable domain (outside the CDR3, taken from reference TRBV30 and TRBJ2-7): SQTIHQWPATLVQPVGSPLSLECTVEGTSNPNLYWYRQAAGRGLQLLFYSVGIGQISSEVPQNLSASRPQDRQFILSSKKLLLSDSGFYLCAWSGFRGYEQYFGPGTRLTVT.

The chain combines TRBV30 with TRBJ1-6; 9 bases line up with TRBD1. From germline, CDR1 is GTSNPN and CDR2 SVGIG (reference sequence). The CDR3 covers 16 residues. V trimming: 8 bases; J trimming: 3 bases; junction bases outside the gene matches: 11. In DNA form, the CDR3 reads TGTGCCGGAGACGCCGGGACAGGGATCTATAATTCACCCCTCCACTTT. Amino acids: CAGDAGTGIYNSPLHF.

The gene calls are TRBV19 and TRBJ1-3; D unclear. Looked up from germline, CDR1 is LNHDA and CDR2 is SQIVND (reference sequence). This CDR3 has 15 residues. V was trimmed by 0 bases and J by 0 bases, leaving 6 bases between them. In DNA, the CDR3 is TGTGCCAGTAGTATAGAGGAGTTCTCTGGAAACACCATATATTTT. Residues: CASSIEEFSGNTIYF.

Here the CDR3 DNA reads TGTGCCAGCAGCTATACCTCAGGGGGCCTCTACGAGCAGTACTTC. It codes for CASSYTSGGLYEQYF. This rearrangement joins TRBV7-9 to TRBJ2-7; 8 positions agree with TRBD1. Germline CDR1 reads SEHNR; CDR2 reads FQNEAQ (reference sequence). This CDR3 contains 15 residues. Unmatched junction bases numbered 8, after V lost 4 bases and J lost 3 bases.

The gene calls are TRBV7-6 and TRBJ1-2; 7 positions agree with TRBD1. Germline assignment: CDR1 SGHVS and CDR2 FNYEAQ. This CDR3 region has 14 residues. V dropped 3 bases and J dropped 4; count of bases not matched to a gene: 5. The CDR3: CASSFEAGGYGYTF. The CDR3 region has the DNA TGTGCCAGCAGCTTCGAGGCAGGGGGCTATGGCTACACCTTC.

This CDR3 reads CASSPQDRAPYNEQFF. DNA of the CDR3: TGTGCCAGCAGCCCCCAGGACAGGGCTCCCTACAATGAGCAGTTCTTC. The chain carries TRBV7-7 and TRBJ2-1; 8 bases are a match to TRBD1. The ends lost 5 bases at V and 2 bases at J; junction bases unmatched: 8. This CDR3 region has 16 residues. CDR1 SSHAT and CDR2 FNYEAQ come from the germline V gene (reference sequence). The whole variable domain, filled in from reference TRBV7-7 and TRBJ2-1, reads GAGVSQSPRYKVTKRGQDVTLRCDPISSHATLYWYQQALGQGPEFLTYFNYEAQPDKSGLPSDRFSAERPEGSISTLTIQRTEQRDSAMYRCASSPQDRAPYNEQFFGPGTRLTVL.

This rearrangement joins TRBV6-6 to TRBJ1-6, with 10 bases identical to TRBD1. CDR1 is MNHNY and CDR2 is SVGAGI in the germline V gene (reference sequence). The CDR3 spans 15 residues. Unmatched junction bases numbered 4, after V lost 6 bases and J lost 5 bases. CDR3 sequence: CASRAGTGDNSPLHF. CDR3 nucleotides: TGTGCCAGCAGGGCCGGGACAGGGGATAATTCACCCCTCCACTTT.

The CDR3 bases are TGTGCCAGCAGCTTCTTTCTGGTGGACAAGGGGGGAGATGAGCAGTTCTTC. It translates to CASSFFLVDKGGDEQFF. V gene TRBV7-9 combines with J gene TRBJ2-1, with D perhaps assigned TRBD1 or TRBD2 (6 bases each). V lost 3 bases, J lost 8 bases, and 23 bases lay in between. The CDR3 contains 17 residues. Germline CDR1 reads SEHNR; CDR2 reads FQNEAQ (reference sequence).

In its sample, this clone was seen a few times. This likely comes from a read error, as the CDR3 has no conserved phenylalanine or tryptophan at its end. It is unclear where the CDR3 begins or ends on the DNA, so no DNA is shown, and the CDR3 is as TCRdb lists it. This rearrangement joins TRBV30 to TRBJ1-1. The CDR3 is made up of 12 amino acids, end residues included. The germline V gene encodes CDR1 GTSNPN and CDR2 SVGIG (reference sequence). CDR3 in amino acids: CAWSYETVGTFG.

The V gene is TRBV6-6, the J gene TRBJ1-1; perhaps TRBD1 as D (6 bases). Germline CDR1 reads MNHNY; CDR2 reads SVGAGI (reference sequence). The CDR3 loop spans 15 amino acids. The germline V and J ends were trimmed by 5 bases and 4 bases, with 17 bases remaining between them. For the CDR3, the DNA is TGTGCCAGCAGTCCATTTAGGGGGGGACCCACTGAAGCTTTCTTT. This translates into CASSPFRGGPTEAFF.

The CDR3 DNA reads TGTGCCAGCAGTCTCCTAATGGGAACCTACGAGCAGTACTTC. It specifies CASSLLMGTYEQYF. The chain has TRBV6-6 and TRBJ2-7; D remains unclear. The germline gives CDR1 MNHNY, CDR2 SVGAGI (reference sequence). The CDR3 extends over 14 amino acids. V was clipped by 5 bases and J by 2 bases, with 13 bases between them.

The CDR3 region is CASSGGSAGGYNEQFF. The CDR3 DNA reads as TGTGCCAGCAGCGGTGGTTCGGCGGGGGGGTACAATGAGCAGTTCTTC. The rearrangement joins TRBV9 to TRBJ2-1, with TRBD2 identical over 9 bases. The CDR3 length is 16 residues. Germline V lookup: CDR1 SGDLS, CDR2 YYNGEE. The V and J ends lost 3 bases and 4 bases, in that order; junction bases with no gene match: 8.

The chain has TRBV5-1 and TRBJ1-1; 10 bases match TRBD1. This CDR3 is 17 amino acids long. With V trimmed by 3 bases and J by 1 base, 9 bases remained unmatched. The germline V gene has CDR1 SGHRS and CDR2 YFSETQ. CDR3: CASSSARQGAGNTEAFF. CDR3 bases: TGCGCCAGCAGCTCCGCGAGACAGGGGGCAGGGAACACTGAAGCTTTCTTT.

This clone showed up just once. The V call is TRBV4-1, the J call TRBJ2-1, with 7 bases that match TRBD2. This CDR3 is built from 17 residues. Germline CDR1 and CDR2: MGHRA and YSYEKL. V was clipped by 4 bases and J by 0 bases; unmatched bases: 9. CDR3 sequence (DNA): TGCGCCAGCAGCCCCGGGGGGACTCCAAGCTCCTACAATGAGCAGTTCTTC. Amino acids: CASSPGGTPSSYNEQFF.

The rearrangement joins TRBV19 to TRBJ2-7; 9 nucleotides align to TRBD1. Germline CDR1 is LNHDA and CDR2 is SQIVND (reference sequence). This CDR3 is built from 13 residues. V shed 3 bases, J shed 3 bases, and the junction held 0 bases outside the gene matches. DNA for the CDR3: TGTGCCAGTAGTATGGGACAGGGCTACGAGCAGTACTTC. Protein sequence: CASSMGQGYEQYF.

This clone was seen more than once but under ten times. This chain connects TRBV4-2 to TRBJ2-1; the match to TRBD2 covers 7 bases. V lost 0 bases to trimming and J lost 9 bases; unmatched junction nucleotides: 8. Germline-derived CDR1 and CDR2 are LGHNA and YNFKEQ. The CDR3 extends over 15 amino acids. This chain's CDR3 is CASSQEGGGGSEQFF. The CDR3 DNA is TGTGCCAGCAGCCAAGAGGGCGGGGGAGGTAGTGAGCAGTTCTTC.

A few counts support this clone. This rearrangement joins TRBV7-9 to TRBJ2-1, with D uncertain. With 1 base removed from V and 1 base from J, the gap between germline ends came to 8 bases. This CDR3 is built from 15 residues. Germline V gives CDR1 SEHNR, CDR2 FQNEAQ (reference sequence). The CDR3 spells CASSLEDGSYNEQFF. The CDR3 DNA reads as TGTGCCAGCAGCTTAGAGGACGGATCCTACAATGAGCAGTTCTTC. The variable domain in full, with the rest retrieved from reference TRBV7-9 and TRBJ2-1, is DTGVSQNPRHKITKRGQNVTFRCDPISEHNRLYWYRQTLGQGPEFLTYFQNEAQLEKSRLLSDRFSAERPKGSFSTLEIQRTEQGDSAMYLCASSLEDGSYNEQFFGPGTRLTVL.

J is TRBJ2-7 and V is TRBV27, with 8 nucleotides matching TRBD2. V lost 7 bases to trimming and J lost 2 bases; unmatched junction nucleotides: 7. The CDR3 consists of 14 residues. CDR1 is MNHEY, CDR2 SMNVEV, per germline (reference sequence). The CDR3 DNA reads TGTGCCAGCAAAGTGGCGGGGGGCCCCTACGAGCAGTACTTC. Translating gives CASKVAGGPYEQYF.

The chain has TRBV19 and TRBJ2-1; D is perhaps TRBD1 (5 bases). V lost 2 bases and J lost 4, with 6 bases in between. Germline lookup yields CDR1 LNHDA and CDR2 SQIVND (reference sequence). The CDR3 is 13 residues long. The CDR3 DNA is TGTGCCAGTAGTATACAGGGATACAATGAGCAGTTCTTC. It encodes CASSIQGYNEQFF. The variable domain in full, completed from reference TRBV19 and TRBJ2-1, reads DGGITQSPKYLFRKEGQNVTLSCEQNLNHDAMYWYRQDPGQGLRLIYYSQIVNDFQKGDIAEGYSVSREKKESFPLTVTSAQKNPTAFYLCASSIQGYNEQFFGPGTRLTVL.

The genes are TRBV2 and TRBJ1-5, with D possibly matching TRBD1 (6 bases). Trimming left V 1 base short and J 5 bases short, with 12 bases between. This CDR3 is 15 amino acids long. Germline V gene sequence: CDR1 SNHLY, CDR2 FYNNEI. CDR3 sequence (DNA): TGTGCCAGCAGTGAAGGGCAGGGGATTCATCAGCCCCAGCATTTT. Translating gives CASSEGQGIHQPQHF.

For the CDR3, the DNA is TGTGCCAGCAGCTTAGTCCAGGGGGCGATCCACGAGCAGTACTTC. This sequence encodes CASSLVQGAIHEQYF. This rearrangement joins TRBV7-9 to TRBJ2-7, with TRBD1 identical over 8 bases. The germline gives CDR1 SEHNR, CDR2 FQNEAQ (reference sequence). The junction had 7 bases not matched to a gene; V was cut back by 1 base and J by 5 bases. The length of the CDR3 is 15 residues.

The chain recombines TRBV27 with TRBJ2-2; D tentatively fits TRBD1 or TRBD2 (5 bases each). The CDR3 has 15 amino acids. Germline lookup yields CDR1 MNHEY and CDR2 SMNVEV (reference sequence). V shed 2 bases and J shed 8 bases, with 15 bases lying between them. CDR3 in amino acids: CASSLPGATPGELFF. The CDR3 nucleotides are TGTGCCAGCAGTTTACCCGGGGCTACCCCGGGGGAGCTGTTTTTT.

The chain uses TRBV7-6 and TRBJ1-2; 7 nucleotides align to TRBD1. Germline CDR1 SGHVS, CDR2 FNYEAQ. This CDR3 has 13 residues. The V and J ends lost 5 bases and 3 bases, in that order; junction bases with no gene match: 3. CDR3 amino acids: CASSPGQDYGYTF. Here the CDR3 DNA reads TGTGCCAGCAGCCCTGGACAGGACTATGGCTACACCTTC.

The chain joins TRBV4-1 to TRBJ2-1; no definite D call. Trimming shortened V by 1 base and J by 6 bases, and 4 bases separated the two germline ends. CDR1 and CDR2 (germline): MGHRA, YSYEKL. The CDR3 sequence is 12 residues long. CDR3 DNA: TGCGCCAGCAGCCAAGGAATCAATGAGCAGTTCTTC. It codes for CASSQGINEQFF.